This T cell receptor beta chain was sequenced during a study of PD-1 blockade in classical Hodgkin lymphoma. Germline V lookup: CDR1 MNHEY, CDR2 SVGAGI. This CDR3 has 16 amino acids. With V trimmed by 2 bases and J by 8 bases, 11 bases remained unmatched. In regard to this clone: Its antigen is as yet unknown.

Sequencing was performed with immunoSEQ multiplex PCR; in TCRdb, only in-frame clones are kept and a portion is missing. The data contain 15,000 to 20,000 clones, around 74% of them singletons. Study-level results: Baseline TCR diversity was reportedly lower in newly diagnosed patients than healthy donors.

As for time point: cycle 4 day 1 (C4D1), after six to seven weeks of nivolumab. Exposure to brentuximab vedotin varied, and each patient had relapsed following autologous stem cell transplantation. Magnetic negative selection of thawed PBMCs was the method by which CD4+ T cells were purified. The sequence came from a human donor with classical Hodgkin lymphoma. This sample comprised CD4+ T cells from blood, obtained before the fourth cycle of nivolumab. The V gene is TRBV6-5, the J gene TRBJ1-2, with 10 bases identical to TRBD1. The CDR3 reads CASSYIRAGQGTGYTF. The CDR3 DNA reads as TGTGCCAGCAGTTACATTCGTGCGGGACAGGGGACGGGCTACACCTTC.